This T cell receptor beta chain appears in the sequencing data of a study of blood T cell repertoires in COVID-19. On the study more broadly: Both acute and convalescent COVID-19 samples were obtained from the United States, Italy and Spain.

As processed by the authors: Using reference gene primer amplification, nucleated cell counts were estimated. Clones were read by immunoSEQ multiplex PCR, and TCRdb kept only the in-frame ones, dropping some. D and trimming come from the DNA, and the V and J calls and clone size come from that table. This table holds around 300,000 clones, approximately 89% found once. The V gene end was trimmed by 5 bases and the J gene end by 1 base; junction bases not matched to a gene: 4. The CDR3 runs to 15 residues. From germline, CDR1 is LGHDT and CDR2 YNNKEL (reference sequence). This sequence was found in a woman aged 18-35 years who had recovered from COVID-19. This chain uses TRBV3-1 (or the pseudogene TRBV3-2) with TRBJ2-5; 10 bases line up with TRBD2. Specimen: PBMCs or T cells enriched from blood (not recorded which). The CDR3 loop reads CASSSSGGLQETQYF. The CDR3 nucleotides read TGTGCCAGCAGCTCTAGCGGGGGTCTCCAAGAGACCCAGTACTTC.